These T cell receptor beta chains were read from a single sample in a study of T cell responses to AZD1222 COVID-19 vaccine. This table comes from immunoSEQ multiplex PCR, and its TCRdb copy is limited to in-frame clones, with some not included. Of approximately 100,000 clones in the sample, roughly 90% were seen once. Specimen: peripheral blood, collected on day 0 of AZD1222 vaccination. All receptors derive from an adult in good health. The CDR3 runs from the conserved cysteine through the conserved F or W.

>TRBV5-4|TRBJ2-5
CASSPGYQETQYF
>TRBV7-3|TRBJ1-1
CASSLGDTRTEAFF
>TRBV11-2|TRBJ2-5
CASSLVTAQETQYF
>TRBV6-2/TRBV6-3|TRBJ2-4
CASSLLAKNIQYF
>TRBV19|TRBJ2-5
CASSSSGTGRYF
>TRBV30|TRBJ1-4
CAWSVGQGEEKLFF
>TRBV5-5|TRBJ1-4
CASSPGPPEKLFF
>TRBV4-1|TRBJ1-5
CASSQGEFDTSGLGRQPQHF
>TRBV3-1/TRBV3-2|TRBJ1-2
CASSQRQFYGYTF
>TRBV5-1|TRBJ1-3
CASSPGLKAGNTIYF
>TRBV29-1|TRBJ2-3
CSVEYRFTDTQYF
>TRBV28|TRBJ2-5
CASSSLAGGRETQYF
>TRBV6-4|TRBJ1-1
CASSEGTASRAFF
>TRBV5-1|TRBJ2-2
CASTPGGGVERELFF
>TRBV4-2|TRBJ2-3
CASSQAIGTGFYDTQYF
>TRBV7-3|TRBJ1-5
CASSPTATNQPQHF